These 2 T cell receptor beta chains came from one sample sequenced in a study of tumor-infiltrating lymphocytes in primary liver carcinoma. Total RNA amounting to around 540 ng was the source from which TCR beta cDNA was made with a constant-region primer. Libraries for TCR beta were built through three nested multiplex PCR rounds, which together made up a slightly modified ARM-PCR procedure. Two initial PCR rounds of about 10 cycles each paired TRBV1-TRBV30 forward primers with a C-beta reverse primer. Each CDR3 protein gets one entry after TCRdb re-called the multiplex PCR reads with MiXCR. This sample has approximately 320,000 distinct CDR3 sequences, with around three fifths found just once. The authors took blood RNA from unsorted whole blood and also extracted germline DNA. What was sequenced was peripheral blood. All receptors come from a woman in her 30s with primary liver carcinoma and hepatitis B virus infection.

The CDR3 DNA reads TGTGCCATAGGCTCCCCTTCCACCGGGGAGCTGTTTTTT. Translation gives CAIGSPSTGELFF. The chain is built from TRBV6-5 and TRBJ2-2; D gene unclear. CDR1 is MNHEY, CDR2 SVGAGI, per germline. The CDR3 has 13 residues. Trimming shortened V by 10 bases and J by 4 bases, and 13 bases separated the two germline ends.

V is TRBV11-2 and J is TRBJ1-6; TRBD1 might be the D (5 bases). V was shortened by 10 bases and J by 14 bases, with 21 bases between the two germline ends. Germline V lookup: CDR1 SGHAT, CDR2 FQNNGV. CDR3 size: 13 residues. The CDR3 here is CANSGTLRSSLHF. CDR3 nucleotides: TGTGCCAACTCTGGGACTTTAAGGTCATCCCTCCACTTT. Full variable domain (remainder filled in from reference TRBV11-2 and TRBJ1-6): EAGVAQSPRYKIIEKRQSVAFWCNPISGHATLYWYQQILGQGPKLLIQFQNNGVVDDSQLPKDRFSAERLKGVDSTLKIQPAKLEDSAVYLCANSGTLRSSLHFGNGTRLTVT.